This T cell receptor beta chain was captured by sequencing in a study of cytomegalovirus exposure and HLA in healthy donors. Points from the study as a whole: Sequencing likely produced, as an artifact, a cluster of highly shared sequence variants. In a later analysis, a missense DCLRE1C variant was linked to TCR beta V- and J-gene trimming. CMV serostatus was the sole immune exposure information available.

Comments on this clone: Its target is unknown.

CDR3 length equals 17 residues. Germline CDR1 is SGHNT and CDR2 is YYREEE (reference sequence). Between the trimmed V and J ends, which lost 6 bases and 1 base, there was a span of 22 bases. PCR employed 60 Vbeta and 13 Jbeta primers. As processed by the authors: In a later analysis, 80 million or so unique TCR beta chains included roughly 11 million shared by two or more donors. The table came from immunoSEQ multiplex PCR; TCRdb's copy has only in-frame clones and leaves some out. V and J calls and clone size are those listed in that table; D and trimming were worked out from the DNA. The sample table includes about 200,000 clones.

The TCR sequence derives from a girl aged 2-9 years in good health and CMV-seropositive. The sequenced sample consisted of PBMCs. The V gene is TRBV5-4, the J gene TRBJ1-1, with D maybe TRBD1 (6 bases). Here the CDR3 reads CASTSVRGNGRNTEAFF. Written as DNA, the CDR3 is TGTGCCAGCACTTCGGTTAGGGGGAATGGTCGGAACACTGAAGCTTTCTTT.